A single sample gave rise to the 8 T cell receptor beta chains below, sequenced in a study of blood T cell repertoires in COVID-19. TCRdb's table, derived via immunoSEQ multiplex PCR, lists solely in-frame clones and lacks some. The sample records around 61,000 clones, about 81% being singletons. Sequenced: peripheral blood. The receptors shown here come from an older man with acute or convalescent COVID-19.

The genes are TRBV7-8 and TRBJ2-7; 7 nucleotides agree with TRBD1. Trimming cost V 5 bases and J 3 bases; bases outside gene matches: 7. The CDR3 spans 14 residues. Germline CDR1 reads SGHVS; CDR2 reads FQNEAQ. The CDR3 DNA is TGTGCCAGCAGCGGGGACAGTTTAATCTACGAGCAGTACTTC. This codes for CASSGDSLIYEQYF.

V is TRBV10-3 and J is TRBJ2-3; D is possibly TRBD2 (5 bases). Germline V CDR1 and CDR2: ENHRY, SYGVKD. V dropped 3 bases and J dropped 0 bases, with 7 bases sitting between them. The CDR3 spans 14 residues. The CDR3, as DNA: TGTGCCATCAGTGAAGGACTTAGCACAGATACGCAGTATTTT. It is translated as CAISEGLSTDTQYF.

This clone was picked up one time. The chain combines TRBV4-1 with TRBJ2-1; 14 positions match TRBD2. There are 20 residues in the CDR3. CDR1 and CDR2 from the germline V gene are MGHRA and YSYEKL. Germline trimming cut 2 bases from V and 0 bases from J; bases unmatched to any gene: 9. In DNA form, the CDR3 reads TGCGCCAGCAGCCAAATTGGACTAGCGGGAGGCCTCAGCTCCTACAATGAGCAGTTCTTC. Its translation: CASSQIGLAGGLSSYNEQFF.

This chain uses TRBV6-6 with TRBJ2-2, with TRBD2 matching 9 bases. This CDR3 spans 15 amino acids. The germline V gene encodes CDR1 MNHNY and CDR2 SVGAGI (reference sequence). The V and J ends lost 8 bases and 1 base, in that order; junction bases with no gene match: 5. CDR3 residues: CASLAGAGNTGELFF. The CDR3 DNA is TGTGCCAGCTTAGCGGGGGCCGGGAACACCGGGGAGCTGTTTTTT.

The chain combines TRBV2 with TRBJ2-3, with D tentatively TRBD1 (7 bases). Germline assignment: CDR1 SNHLY and CDR2 FYNNEI. Trimming took 11 bases from V and 5 from J, leaving 14 bases between them. The CDR3 totals 12 residues. This chain's CDR3 is CARGTAIDTQYF. The CDR3 DNA sequence: TGTGCCCGCGGGACAGCGATAGATACGCAGTATTTT.

This clone was observed a handful of times. The chain uses TRBV7-2 and TRBJ1-2; D possibly corresponds to TRBD1 (6 bases). V lost 1 base, J lost 6 bases, and 12 bases lay in between. This CDR3 is built from 14 residues. Germline values: CDR1 SGHTA, CDR2 FQGNSA. CDR3 region: CASSLVVGGDGYTF. As DNA, the CDR3 is TGTGCCAGCAGCTTAGTGGTAGGGGGAGATGGCTACACCTTC.

J is TRBJ2-3 and V is TRBV15; D remains unclear. Germline-derived CDR1 and CDR2 are LNHNV and YYDKDF (reference sequence). The CDR3 length is 13 residues. Deletions cut 11 bases from V and 2 bases from J, with 14 bases between. The CDR3, as DNA: TGTGCCTCGAGGTCCTCCTCCACAGATACGCAGTATTTT. Encoded protein: CASRSSSTDTQYF.

This chain uses TRBV6-5 with TRBJ2-5; D possibly corresponds to TRBD1 (7 bases). This CDR3 has 13 amino acids. Germline lookup yields CDR1 MNHEY and CDR2 SVGAGI. The V and J ends lost 5 bases and 5 bases respectively, with 12 bases between them. CDR3 loop: CASSKQGRETQYF. CDR3 bases: TGTGCCAGCAGTAAACAGGGGAGGGAGACCCAGTACTTC.